The T cell receptor beta chain under discussion was sequenced for a study of CD8+CD57+ T cells in acquired aplastic anemia (dated by TCRdb to the late 2010s). Some background on the complete study: On average, sorted CD4+ and CD8+ cells yielded around 3.5 ug of extracted DNA, with a range of about 0.17 to 27.4 ug. Healthy donor samples averaged about 10 million reads for CD4+ and roughly 11 million for CD8+ cells. The study at large found these results: Patients and healthy controls showed no significant difference in CD8+ Simpson's diversity (P=0.060). Although roughly 29 CD8+ CDR3 sequences were shared by patients and controls, these sequences appeared highly expressed in patients and within the immunodominant clones of patients.

Concerning this clonotype itself: Its antigen specificity is not known. No much larger clonotype is one base removed from it; base qualities were not supplied.

In the study, sorted CD4+ and CD8+ blood T cells from patients with severe aplastic anemia and from healthy subjects underwent deep sequencing of TCR repertoires. Ficoll-Paque density gradient centrifugation was used to isolate peripheral blood mononuclear cells. Before DNA extraction, CD4+ and CD8+ T cells were sorted with FACS or magnetic beads. Genomic DNA served as template for TCR beta VDJ combination and CDR3 sequence profiling. An Illumina HiSeq 2000 was the platform used for TCR repertoire sequencing. The original methods were these. TRBV/TRBJ rearrangement plots, CDR3 size and DJ length profiles, and Simpson's diversity index were used to assess repertoires. The most abundant DNA sequence in the deep sequencing data was defined as the immunodominant clone. CDR3 amino acid sequences were screened for sharing across subjects and were compared with published repertoires and the VDJdb database. TCRdb ran its own pipeline on the public reads, namely fastp trimming at Q25 and MiXCR clone calling, and kept in-frame beta chains. Here each entry gathers all rows of one CDR3 protein and keeps the most common genes and DNA. None of the V and J calls come from the authors' own analysis; TCRdb made them. This sample gives some 170,000 distinct CDR3 sequences in total; approximately 40% of them show up just once. The ten most abundant clones make up 0.85% to 1.3% of the sample.

Taken from cysteine to phenylalanine, the CDR3 has 15 residues. Just CDR3 DNA is preserved here, 45 bases in frame from base 1. Via the germline V gene, CDR1 is SGHTA and CDR2 FQGTGA. Between the V and J ends, shortened by 2 bases and 4 bases respectively, the junction contains 15 bases. This receptor chain uses TRBV7-3 and TRBJ2-7; D gene: possibly TRBD2, on 5 matching bases. The specimen was sorted CD4+, CD8+, or CD8+CD57+ T cells (not recorded which) from PBMCs. The clonotype originates from a human donor in good health. This receptor carries the CDR3 CASSLRGSSSYEQYF. The sequenced DNA is TGTGCCAGCAGCTTACGGGGTAGCAGCTCTTACGAGCAGTACTTC.